The entry that follows covers one TCR beta chain sequence. Assay used: immunoSEQ multiplex PCR; TCRdb lists only in-frame clones, some missing. The table lists about 300,000 clones, around 89% of them singletons. The source of the sample is a study of blood T cell repertoires in COVID-19. Germline loops: CDR1 ENHRY, CDR2 SYGVKD. V was trimmed by 3 bases and J by 2 bases, leaving 19 bases between them. This CDR3 spans 17 amino acids. Researchers sorted participants into cohorts using their self-reported clinical history. The specimen sequenced was PBMCs or T cells enriched from blood (not recorded which). The chain recombines TRBV10-3 with TRBJ1-2; no reliable D call. The clonotype was recovered from a woman aged 18-29 years with acute COVID-19. The CDR3 loop reads CAISESNAGVANYGYTF. The CDR3 DNA is TGTGCCATCAGTGAAAGTAATGCCGGGGTCGCGAACTATGGCTACACCTTC.